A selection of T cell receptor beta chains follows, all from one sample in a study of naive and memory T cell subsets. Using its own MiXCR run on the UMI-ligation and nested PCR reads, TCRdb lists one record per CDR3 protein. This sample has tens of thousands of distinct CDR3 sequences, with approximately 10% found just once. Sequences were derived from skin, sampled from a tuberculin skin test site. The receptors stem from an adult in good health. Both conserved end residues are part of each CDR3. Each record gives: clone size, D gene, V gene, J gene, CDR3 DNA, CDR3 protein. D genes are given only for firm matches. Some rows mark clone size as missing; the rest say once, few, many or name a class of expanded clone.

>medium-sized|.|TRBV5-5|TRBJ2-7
TGTGCCAGCAGTTGGGACGGACCGATCTACGAGCAGTACTTC
CASSWDGPIYEQYF
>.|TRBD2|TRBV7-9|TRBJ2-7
TGTGCCAGCAGCTTCTCTCGGGGGGACTCCCAGATCTCCTACGAGCAGTACTTC
CASSFSRGDSQISYEQYF
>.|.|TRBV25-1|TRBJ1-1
TGTGCCAGCAGTGAATATGGAAGAAACACTGAAGCTTTCTTT
CASSEYGRNTEAFF
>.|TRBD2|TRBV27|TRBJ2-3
TGTGCCAGCAGTTTGGGGGGACTAGCGGGGGGCCAAAGGCAGTATTTT
CASSLGGLAGGQRQYF
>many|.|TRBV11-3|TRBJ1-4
TGTGCCAGCAGCATAGAGACGGGGGAAAAACTGTTTTTT
CASSIETGEKLFF
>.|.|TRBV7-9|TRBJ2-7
TGTGCCAGCAGCTTAGGCCCCACAGGGAGGCCCTACGAGCAGTACTTC
CASSLGPTGRPYEQYF
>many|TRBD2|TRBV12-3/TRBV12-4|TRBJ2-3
TGTGCCAGCAGTAGACTAGCCACAGATACGCAGTATTTT
CASSRLATDTQYF
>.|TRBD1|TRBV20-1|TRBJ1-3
TGCAGTGCTGTGGACAGGGCTTCTGGAAACACCATATATTTT
CSAVDRASGNTIYF
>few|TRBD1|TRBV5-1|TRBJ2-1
TGCGCCAGCAGCTTGGCCCCAGGGGGCAATGAGCAGTTCTTC
CASSLAPGGNEQFF
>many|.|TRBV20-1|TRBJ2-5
TGCAGTGCTCCTGGGCAGCAAGAGACCCAGTACTTC
CSAPGQQETQYF
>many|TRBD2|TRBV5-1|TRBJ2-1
TGCGCCAGCAGCTTGACTAGCGGGGGTTCCTACAATGAGCAGTTCTTC
CASSLTSGGSYNEQFF
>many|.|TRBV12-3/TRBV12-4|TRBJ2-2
TGTGCCAGCAGTTTTGGTCAGAGCTCCGGGGAGCTGTTTTTT
CASSFGQSSGELFF
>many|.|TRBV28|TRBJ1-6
TGTGCCAGCAGACCCGGGACGGCTAATTCACCCCTCCACTTT
CASRPGTANSPLHF
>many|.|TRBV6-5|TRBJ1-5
TGTGCCAGCAGTTACGCATTGGGTAGCAATCAGCCCCAGCATTTT
CASSYALGSNQPQHF
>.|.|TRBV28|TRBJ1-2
TGTGCCAGCAGATGGTTTCGGGGAACTAACTATGGCTACACCTTC
CASRWFRGTNYGYTF
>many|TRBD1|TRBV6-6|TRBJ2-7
TGTGCCAGCAGTCCCCCCCGGGACAGCAACTACGAGCAGTACTTC
CASSPPRDSNYEQYF
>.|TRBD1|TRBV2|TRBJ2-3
TGTGCCAGCAGCGAACTTGGACAGGGGTCAGATACGCAGTATTTT
CASSELGQGSDTQYF
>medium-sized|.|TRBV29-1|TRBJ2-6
TGCAGCGTTGAACGGGACACAGACTCTGGGGCCAACGTCCTGACTTTC
CSVERDTDSGANVLTF
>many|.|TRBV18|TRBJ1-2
TGTGCCAGCTCTCCGGGACAAACCCGCTATGGCTACACCTTC
CASSPGQTRYGYTF
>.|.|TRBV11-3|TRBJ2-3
TGTGCCAGCAGCCCCCGGGGGACGACAGATACGCAGTATTTT
CASSPRGTTDTQYF
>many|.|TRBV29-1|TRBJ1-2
TGCAGCGTTGGGTACCGGGATTATGGCTACACCTTC
CSVGYRDYGYTF
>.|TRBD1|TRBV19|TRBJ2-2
TGTGCCAGTAGTGTGACAGGGTGGGACACCGGGGAGCTGTTTTTT
CASSVTGWDTGELFF
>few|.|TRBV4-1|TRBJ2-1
TGCGCCAGCAGCTCCAGGCTAGAGCAGTTCTTC
CASSSRLEQFF
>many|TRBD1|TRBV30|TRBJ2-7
TGTGCCTGGAGCTCCGGGACAGGGTCTTACGAGCAGTACTTC
CAWSSGTGSYEQYF
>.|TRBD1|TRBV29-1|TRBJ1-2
TGCAGCGTTGAAGGCAGCCGGGACAGCGACGTTAACTATGGCTACACCTTC
CSVEGSRDSDVNYGYTF
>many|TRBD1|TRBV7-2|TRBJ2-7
TGTGCCAGCAGCGATAAGGACAGGGGGCTAGGACGGTACTTC
CASSDKDRGLGRYF
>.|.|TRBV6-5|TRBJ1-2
TGTGCCAGCAGTTACGGGGCCCTAAGGGGTGGCTACACCTTC
CASSYGALRGGYTF
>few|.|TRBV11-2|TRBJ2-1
TGTGCCAGCAGCTTGCGGGTCGGGACGCGGAATGAGCAGTTCTTC
CASSLRVGTRNEQFF
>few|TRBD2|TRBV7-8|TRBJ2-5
TGTGCCAGCAGCTTAATCGGGACTAGCATAGGAGAGACCCAGTACTTC
CASSLIGTSIGETQYF
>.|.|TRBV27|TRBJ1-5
TGTGCCAGCAGTTTAGGTTATAGCAATCAGCCCCAGCATTTT
CASSLGYSNQPQHF
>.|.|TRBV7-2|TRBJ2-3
TGTGCCAGCAGACCCCCCCCTGCGGGTCCTACGCAGTATTTT
CASRPPPAGPTQYF
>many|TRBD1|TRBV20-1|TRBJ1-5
TGCAGTGCCGGGGGGGGAGGGACAGGGCGTATTATTGGCAATCAGCCCCAGCATTTT
CSAGGGGTGRIIGNQPQHF
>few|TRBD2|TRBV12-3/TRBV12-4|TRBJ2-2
TGTGCCAGCAGTTTGAGCGGGAGTGTCACCGGGGAGCTGTTTTTT
CASSLSGSVTGELFF
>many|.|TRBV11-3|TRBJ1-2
TGTGCCAGCAGCTTAACAGGAGCGCTCTATGGCTACACCTTC
CASSLTGALYGYTF
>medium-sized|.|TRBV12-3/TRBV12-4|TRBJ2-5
TGTGCCAGCAGAGACAGTCTAGAGACCCAGTACTTC
CASRDSLETQYF
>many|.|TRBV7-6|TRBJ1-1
TGTGCCAGCAGCTTAGACAATATGAACACTGAAGCTTTCTTT
CASSLDNMNTEAFF
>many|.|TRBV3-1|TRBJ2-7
TGTGCCAGCACCACGACCGGACTACGCCGCCCTTACTTC
CASTTTGLRRPYF
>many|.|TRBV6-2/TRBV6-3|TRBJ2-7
TGTGCCAGCAGCCCCATCCTAAGGAGCTCCTACGAGCAGTACTTC
CASSPILRSSYEQYF
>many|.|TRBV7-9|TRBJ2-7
TGTGCCAGCAGCTTAGAGGTTAAGACTAGCTCCTACGAGCAGTACTTC
CASSLEVKTSSYEQYF
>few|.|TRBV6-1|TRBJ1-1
TGTGCCAGCAGCGCCGGTCCCGGCCATGGGGGAGAAGCTTTCTTT
CASSAGPGHGGEAFF
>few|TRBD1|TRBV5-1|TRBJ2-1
TGCGCCAGCAGCCACGGACAGGGCCTCCGAGGCAATGAGCAGTTCTTC
CASSHGQGLRGNEQFF
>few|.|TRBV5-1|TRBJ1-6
TGCGCCAGCAGCTTGGATTGGGGATGGAATTCACCCCTCCACTTT
CASSLDWGWNSPLHF
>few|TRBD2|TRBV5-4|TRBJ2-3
TGTGCCAGCAGTGGACGGGAGGCAGATACGCAGTATTTT
CASSGREADTQYF
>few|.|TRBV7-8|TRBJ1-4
TGTGCCAGCAGCCCCGGGACACAAAATGAAAAACTGTTTTTT
CASSPGTQNEKLFF
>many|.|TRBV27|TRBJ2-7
TGTGCCAGCAGTTTCGGGCAGGTCTACGAGCAGTACTTC
CASSFGQVYEQYF
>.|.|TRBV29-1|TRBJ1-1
TGCAGCGTTGATTACCGAGGGGCCACTGAAGCTTTCTTT
CSVDYRGATEAFF
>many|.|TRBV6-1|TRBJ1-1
TGTGCCAGCAGTGATAGTGGGTTACTGAACACTGAAGCTTTCTTT
CASSDSGLLNTEAFF
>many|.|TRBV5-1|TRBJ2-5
TGCGCCAGCAGCTTGGGTTTACAGGGAACCGAGACCCAGTACTTC
CASSLGLQGTETQYF
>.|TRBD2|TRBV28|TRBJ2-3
TGTGCCAGCAGCCCGGTCTCCGGTGTAGCGGGGGGCACAGATACGCAGTATTTT
CASSPVSGVAGGTDTQYF
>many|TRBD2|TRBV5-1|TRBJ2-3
TGCGCCAGCAGCTTGGTCTGGCGGGAGGCAGATACGCAGTATTTT
CASSLVWREADTQYF
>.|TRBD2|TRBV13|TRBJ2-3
TGTGCCAGCAGCGAGACTAGCGGGAGTTCCGATACGCAGTATTTT
CASSETSGSSDTQYF
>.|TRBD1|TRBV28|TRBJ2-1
TGTGCCTCCTCGGAACCGGGACAGGGGCTGTTTGAGCAGTTCTTC
CASSEPGQGLFEQFF